The TCR beta chain described here comes from a study of response to subunit inactivated influenza vaccine. Study-level findings and limits: New T cells are recruited in small numbers by each seasonal influenza vaccination, according to the authors' suggestion.

Each CDR3 protein gets one entry after TCRdb re-called the RT-PCR reads with MiXCR. This sample has approximately 170,000 distinct CDR3 sequences, with more than 10% found just once. Regarding this clonotype: Its antigen remains unknown.

With 6 bases clipped from V and 0 bases from J, the junction kept 13 bases outside the gene matches. From germline, CDR1 is MNHEY and CDR2 SMNVEV (reference sequence). The CDR3 runs to 18 residues. These sequences were also reported in another study, on T cells expressing NK-cell markers. As reported in that work: Production of TCR beta cDNA relied on 5'RACE template switching with UMIs. It was sorted CD3+CD56-NKG2C+, CD3+CD56+NKG2C- and CD3+CD56+NKG2C+ T cells that provided the TCR beta repertoires. Eight donors were sequenced, of whom seven were HCMV-seropositive, while the remaining one was HCMV-seronegative. Dominant NKG2C+ clonotypes in over 5 donors made up roughly 1.0-8% of CD8+ T cells.

The sequencing used CD8+ T cells sorted from PBMCs, collected roughly 13 days after vaccination. V usage is TRBV27 and J usage is TRBJ2-1; 8 positions agree with TRBD2. This receptor was taken from a man aged 50-60 years who received an inactivated influenza vaccine. CDR3 amino acids: CASSIGGAGGSSYNEQFF. The CDR3 nucleotides read TGTGCCAGCAGCATCGGAGGGGCGGGAGGAAGCTCCTACAATGAGCAGTTCTTC.